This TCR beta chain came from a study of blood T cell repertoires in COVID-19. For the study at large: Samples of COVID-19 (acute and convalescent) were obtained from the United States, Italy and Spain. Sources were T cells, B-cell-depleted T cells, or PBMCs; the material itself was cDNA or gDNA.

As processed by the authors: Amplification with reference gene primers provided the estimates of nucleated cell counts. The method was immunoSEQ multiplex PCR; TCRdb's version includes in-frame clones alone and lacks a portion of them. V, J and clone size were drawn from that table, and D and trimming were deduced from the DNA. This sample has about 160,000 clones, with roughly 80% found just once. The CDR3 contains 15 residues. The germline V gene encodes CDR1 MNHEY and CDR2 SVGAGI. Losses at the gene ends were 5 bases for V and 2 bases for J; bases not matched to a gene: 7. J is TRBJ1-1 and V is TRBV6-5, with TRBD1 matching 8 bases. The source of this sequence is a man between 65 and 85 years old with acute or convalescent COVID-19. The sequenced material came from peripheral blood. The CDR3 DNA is TGTGCCAGCAGTATGACAGGGGCGTATAACACTGAAGCTTTCTTT. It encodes CASSMTGAYNTEAFF.